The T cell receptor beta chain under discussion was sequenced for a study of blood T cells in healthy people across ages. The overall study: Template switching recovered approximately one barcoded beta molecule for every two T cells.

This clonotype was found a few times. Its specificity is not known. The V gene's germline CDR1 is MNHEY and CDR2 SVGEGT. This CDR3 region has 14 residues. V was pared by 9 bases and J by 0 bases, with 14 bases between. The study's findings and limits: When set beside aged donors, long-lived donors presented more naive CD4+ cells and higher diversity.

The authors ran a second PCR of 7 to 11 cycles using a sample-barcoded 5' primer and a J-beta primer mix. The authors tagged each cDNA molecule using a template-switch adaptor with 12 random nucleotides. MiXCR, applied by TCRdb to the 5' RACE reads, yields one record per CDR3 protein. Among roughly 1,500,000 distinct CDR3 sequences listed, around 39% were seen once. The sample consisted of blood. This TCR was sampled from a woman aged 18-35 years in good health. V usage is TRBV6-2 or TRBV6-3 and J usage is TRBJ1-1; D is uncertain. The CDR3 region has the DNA TGTGCCAGTACCAATCGGGGAATGAACACTGAAGCTTTCTTT. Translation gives CASTNRGMNTEAFF.